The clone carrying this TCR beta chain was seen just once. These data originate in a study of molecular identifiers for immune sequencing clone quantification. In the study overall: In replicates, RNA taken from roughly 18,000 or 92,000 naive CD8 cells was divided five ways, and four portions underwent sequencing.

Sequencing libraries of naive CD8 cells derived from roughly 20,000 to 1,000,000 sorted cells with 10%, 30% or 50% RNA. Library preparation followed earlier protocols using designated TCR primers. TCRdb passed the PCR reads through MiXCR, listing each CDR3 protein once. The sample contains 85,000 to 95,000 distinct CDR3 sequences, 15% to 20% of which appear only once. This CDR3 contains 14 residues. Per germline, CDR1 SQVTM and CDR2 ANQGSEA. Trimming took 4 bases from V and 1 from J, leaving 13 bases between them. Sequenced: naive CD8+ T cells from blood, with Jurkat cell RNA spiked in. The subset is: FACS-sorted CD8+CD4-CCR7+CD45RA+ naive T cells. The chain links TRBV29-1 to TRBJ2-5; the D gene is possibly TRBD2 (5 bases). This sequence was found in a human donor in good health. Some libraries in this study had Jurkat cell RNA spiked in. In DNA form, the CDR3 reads TGCAGCGTTGGTTCCGGGGTGTTCCAAGAGACCCAGTACTTC. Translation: CSVGSGVFQETQYF.